This T cell receptor beta chain was sequenced for a study of cytomegalovirus exposure and HLA in healthy donors. Broader study findings: The tendency of first-cohort TCR clusters to co-occur in the 120 or so validation repertoires emerged from a later analysis. Three of the chains that were CMV-associated were confirmed in vitro to be specific for CMV antigens.

Turning to this clone: Antigen unknown.

The donors were part of the roughly 120-subject validation cohort, which stood apart from the 666-subject first cohort. The repertoire was sequenced with immunoSEQ multiplex PCR; TCRdb's copy has only in-frame clones and lacks some. Among 70,000 to 75,000 clones listed, just under 95% were seen once. The CDR3 has 15 residues. Trimming removed 5 bases from V and 8 bases from J, with 21 bases in between. Germline V lookup: CDR1 SEHNR, CDR2 FQNEAQ (reference sequence). The sequence derives from a woman between 18 and 29 years old in good health and CMV-seropositive. Sequencing was carried out using PBMCs. The chain employs TRBV7-9 and TRBJ1-1; maybe TRBD1 (6 bases). This chain's CDR3 is CASSPKTTGNPEAFF. CDR3 DNA sequence: TGTGCCAGCAGCCCCAAAACTACAGGGAATCCGGAAGCTTTCTTT. The full variable domain, its missing parts supplied by reference TRBV7-9 and TRBJ1-1, is DTGVSQNPRHKITKRGQNVTFRCDPISEHNRLYWYRQTLGQGPEFLTYFQNEAQLEKSRLLSDRFSAERPKGSFSTLEIQRTEQGDSAMYLCASSPKTTGNPEAFFGQGTRLTVV.